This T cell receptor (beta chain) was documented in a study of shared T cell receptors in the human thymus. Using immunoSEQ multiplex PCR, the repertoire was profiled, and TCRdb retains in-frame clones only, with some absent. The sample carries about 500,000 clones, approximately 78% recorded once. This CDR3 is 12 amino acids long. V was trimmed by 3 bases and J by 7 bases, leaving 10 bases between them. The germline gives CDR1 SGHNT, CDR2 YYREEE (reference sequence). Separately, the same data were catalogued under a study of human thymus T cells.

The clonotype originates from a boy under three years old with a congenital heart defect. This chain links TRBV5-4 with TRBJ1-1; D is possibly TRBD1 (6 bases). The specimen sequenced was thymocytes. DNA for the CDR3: TGTGCCAGCAGCTGGGTGACAGGTGAAGCTTTCTTT. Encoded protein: CASSWVTGEAFF.